Described below is a single T cell receptor beta chain sequence and its context. The CDR3 is made up of 14 amino acids. Germline-derived CDR1 and CDR2 are SGHRS and YFSETQ. The V and J ends lost 4 bases and 2 bases, in that order; junction bases with no gene match: 5. This entry is derived from a study of cytomegalovirus exposure and HLA in healthy donors. This PCR relied on a set of 60 Vbeta primers and 13 Jbeta primers. Sequencing used immunoSEQ multiplex PCR; TCRdb keeps in-frame clones, though not all of them. The sample holds about 130,000 clones; 74% are singletons and the top ten take around 5.5%.

This chain joins TRBV5-1 and TRBJ2-7; 8 positions agree with TRBD1. The sample comprised PBMCs. The sequence came from a woman aged 50 to 60 in good health and CMV-seropositive. The CDR3 DNA is TGCGCCAGCAGCCGCGGACAGGGTCCCTACGAGCAGTACTTC. This translates into CASSRGQGPYEQYF.